This T cell receptor (beta chain) emerged from a study of post-analysis software for immune sequencing data. The study's findings and limits: TRBV5-6, TRBV5-1 and TRBV20-1 were among roughly five TRBV segments more frequent in patients than controls.

Unique molecular identifiers tagged the TCR beta cDNA libraries. Roughly 490,000 cDNA molecules came from approximately 1 to 10 million T cells. TCRdb analysed the PCR reads with MiXCR anew, one entry per CDR3 protein. Among some 260,000 distinct CDR3 sequences listed, 35% to 40% were seen once. This clonotype turned up a few times. Its target is unknown. Germline V gene sequence: CDR1 DFQATT, CDR2 SNEGSKA (reference sequence). The CDR3 extends over 14 amino acids. Trimming cost V 5 bases and J 2 bases; bases outside gene matches: 7. This TCR was sampled from a girl aged 5-17 years with multiple sclerosis. The chain couples TRBV20-1 to TRBJ2-7, with 9 nucleotides matching TRBD1. The sample consisted of blood. CDR3 amino acids: CSALRQGVTYEQYF. DNA for the CDR3: TGCAGTGCTCTTCGACAGGGGGTTACCTACGAGCAGTACTTC.